This T cell receptor (beta chain) was profiled in a study of OX40 agonist ivuxolimab in advanced cancers. The method was immunoSEQ multiplex PCR; TCRdb's version includes in-frame clones alone and lacks a portion of them. The repertoire holds around 70,000 clones, roughly 88% seen once, with around 1.1% in the top ten. Whole-study results and caveats: Among the lowest levels of clonal expansion were found in partial responders at 0.1-3.0 mg/kg.

The germline V and J ends were trimmed by 5 bases and 1 base, with 14 bases remaining between them. The CDR3 runs to 15 residues. The germline gives CDR1 SSHAT, CDR2 FNYEAQ (reference sequence). As to this clone: Antigen specificity is unknown.

The TCR sequence derives from an adult with an advanced solid tumor such as melanoma, head and neck, liver or kidney cancer. This specimen consisted of CD4+ or CD8+ T cells sorted from blood, obtained in a trial of the OX40 agonist ivuxolimab. J is TRBJ2-5 and V is TRBV7-7; either TRBD1 or TRBD2 may fit D (5 bases each). CDR3 region: CASSPSTGPQETQYF. In DNA form, the CDR3 reads TGTGCCAGCAGCCCCTCCACGGGGCCCCAAGAGACCCAGTACTTC.